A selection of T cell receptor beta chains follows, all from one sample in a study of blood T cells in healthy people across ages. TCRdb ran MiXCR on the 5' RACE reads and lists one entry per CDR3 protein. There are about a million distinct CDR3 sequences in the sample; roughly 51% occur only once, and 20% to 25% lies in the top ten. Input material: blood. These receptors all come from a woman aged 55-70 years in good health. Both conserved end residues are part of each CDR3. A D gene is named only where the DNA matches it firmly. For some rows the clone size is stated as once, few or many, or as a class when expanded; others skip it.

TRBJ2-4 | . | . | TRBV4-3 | CASSQEWVQNIQYF | TGCGCCAGCAGCCAAGAATGGGTCCAAAACATTCAGTACTTC
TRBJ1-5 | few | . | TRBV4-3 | CASSQGNSGNQPQHF | TGCGCCAGCAGCCAAGGAAATTCGGGGAATCAGCCCCAGCATTTT
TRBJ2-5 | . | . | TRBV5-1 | CASSHTPIGEPGETQYF | TGCGCCAGCAGCCACACACCAATAGGAGAACCAGGAGAGACCCAGTACTTC
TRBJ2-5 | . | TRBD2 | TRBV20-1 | CSAWTSGIVPYNEQYF | TGCAGTGCTTGGACTAGCGGGATCGTCCCTTACAATGAGCAGTACTTC
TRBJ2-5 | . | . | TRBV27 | CASSLRPSPGEQYF | TGTGCCAGCAGTTTACGCCCTAGTCCCGGTGAGCAGTACTTC
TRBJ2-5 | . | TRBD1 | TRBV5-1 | CASSLEGQPQETQYF | TGCGCCAGCAGCTTGGAGGGACAGCCTCAAGAGACCCAGTACTTC
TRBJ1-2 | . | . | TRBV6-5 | CASSYSLQNPYGYTF | TGTGCCAGCAGTTACTCCCTACAGAACCCCTATGGCTACACCTTC
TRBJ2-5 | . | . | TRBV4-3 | CASSQDYFRTAYGQYF | TGCGCCAGCAGCCAAGATTACTTTCGGACAGCCTACGGGCAGTACTTC
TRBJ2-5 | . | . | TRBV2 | CASSRTKWETQYF | TGTGCCAGCAGTCGGACCAAATGGGAGACCCAGTACTTC
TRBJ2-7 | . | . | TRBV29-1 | CSVEVHTYEQYF | TGCAGCGTTGAGGTCCATACCTACGAGCAGTACTTC
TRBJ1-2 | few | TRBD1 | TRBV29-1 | CSVEDGTELNYGYTF | TGCAGCGTTGAAGATGGGACAGAGCTAAACTATGGCTACACCTTC
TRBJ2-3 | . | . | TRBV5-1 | CASSLESGNTDTQYF | TGCGCCAGCAGCTTGGAGAGCGGCAACACAGATACGCAGTATTTT
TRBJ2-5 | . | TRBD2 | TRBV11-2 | CASSLSGSGLQETQYF | TGTGCCAGCAGCCTTAGCGGGAGCGGACTCCAAGAGACCCAGTACTTC
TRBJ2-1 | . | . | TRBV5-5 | CASSLETTKPYNEQFF | TGTGCCAGCAGCTTGGAGACCACAAAGCCATACAATGAGCAGTTCTTC
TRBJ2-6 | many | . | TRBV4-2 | CASSRDRSSGANVLTF | TGTGCCAGCAGCCGAGACAGAAGCTCTGGGGCCAACGTCCTGACTTTC
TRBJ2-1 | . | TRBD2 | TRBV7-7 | CASSPYLAGGCNEQFF | TGTGCCAGCAGCCCCTACCTAGCGGGAGGGTGCAATGAGCAGTTCTTC
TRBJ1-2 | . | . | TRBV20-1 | CSARGGYTF | TGCAGTGCTAGGGGTGGCTACACCTTC
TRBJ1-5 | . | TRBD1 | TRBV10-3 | CAISRTGEVQPQHF | TGTGCCATCAGTCGGACAGGGGAGGTCCAGCCCCAGCATTTT
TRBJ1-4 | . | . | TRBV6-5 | CASSYLGAGEKLFF | TGTGCCAGCAGTTACTTGGGGGCAGGGGAAAAACTGTTTTTT
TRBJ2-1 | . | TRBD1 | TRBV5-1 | CASSWDRQYNEQFF | TGCGCCAGCTCATGGGACAGGCAGTACAATGAGCAGTTCTTC
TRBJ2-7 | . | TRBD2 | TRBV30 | CAWSLAGGPYEQYF | TGTGCCTGGAGTCTAGCGGGAGGGCCCTACGAGCAGTACTTC
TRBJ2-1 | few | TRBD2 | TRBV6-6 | CASRSGTSANEQFF | TGTGCCAGCAGATCCGGGACTAGCGCCAATGAGCAGTTCTTC
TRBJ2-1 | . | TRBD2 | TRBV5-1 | CASSKTSGSYNEQFF | TGCGCCAGCAGCAAAACTAGCGGGAGTTACAATGAGCAGTTCTTC
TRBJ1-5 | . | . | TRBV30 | CAWSGGTGGNQPQHF | TGTGCCTGGAGTGGGGGGACGGGTGGCAATCAGCCCCAGCATTTT
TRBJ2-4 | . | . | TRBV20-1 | CSARGPIKNIQYF | TGCAGTGCTAGAGGGCCAATCAAAAACATTCAGTACTTC